This T cell receptor (beta chain) was captured in a study of T cells in Graves' hyperthyroidism and ophthalmopathy (dated by TCRdb to about 2019). With respect to the entire study: Peripheral blood was collected at initial diagnosis, before any treatment. TCR V-J signatures able to tell the groups apart were searched for in a discovery cohort of around 95 patients, of whom 43 had Graves' ophthalmopathy and roughly 59 had stable Graves' hyperthyroidism. Prospective prediction of ophthalmopathy was tested in an independent validation cohort consisting of some 19 hyperthyroidism patients and approximately 16 patients who later progressed to ophthalmopathy. TCR Vbeta CDR3 sequencing of roughly 140 peripheral blood samples (roughly 43 ophthalmopathy, about 80 hyperthyroidism and some 17 progressor patients) is reported in the paper. After sampling, hyperthyroidism patients received methimazole starting at 30 mg daily, and ophthalmopathy patients received high-dose intravenous methylprednisolone. The study also compared thyroid tissue and blood T-cell repertoires from a handful of Graves' hyperthyroidism patients. The roughly 91 discovery patients were randomly split 7:3 into training and test sets.

Summary of the overall study and its limitations: No statistical method was used to set the sample size in advance, and investigators knew the group allocation. In cross-validation, a model built on a 13 V-J signature told ophthalmopathy apart from stable hyperthyroidism with approximately 90% sensitivity and roughly 81% specificity, and in testing the same model reached 80%/75%. Blood samples also contained most of the expanded thyroid clonotypes (frequency above 0.001), which suggests that blood repertoires may reflect thyroid immune responses. During validation, the model predicted progression to ophthalmopathy a median of about 5.9 months ahead of onset, with around 71% sensitivity and 72.22% specificity.

A distance of 20 bases separates the germline ends of V and J, which lose 0 bases and 0 bases respectively. For CDR1 and CDR2, the germline V gene (reference sequence) lists GTSNPN and SVGIG. The CDR3 covers 18 residues, taking in both the cysteine and the phenylalanine. Just the 54-base CDR3 DNA is kept, in frame starting at base 1. Ophthalmopathy patients had moderately to severely active disease, Clinical Activity Score of at least 3, NOSPECS grade of at least 4, and duration under 3 months. Exclusion was applied to patients with uncontrolled infections, other autoimmune diseases, pregnancy or lactation. Clinical symptoms, serum thyroxine and TRAb, thyroid ultrasound, and orbital computed tomography formed the basis for the diagnoses. Ficoll-Paque density gradient centrifugation was used to isolate PBMCs from about 10 ml of fresh peripheral blood. Total RNA was extracted using Trizol reagent, and RNA quality was assessed on an Agilent 2100 Bioanalyzer.

Comments on this clonotype: No cognate antigen has been identified for it. The input lacks base qualities; no much larger clone sits a single base away.

TCR beta CDR3 regions were amplified from RNA transcripts. The first round of RT-PCR for the TCR CDR3 was performed with the HTBI primer set and the Qiagen OneStep RT-PCR kit. Libraries were constructed in a second round of multiplex PCR, after which size selection and purification were performed. Libraries were sequenced paired-end with 100 bp reads on an Illumina HiSeq2000. As for the original processing: Raw data were processed with SOAPnuke, discarding reads with adapters, uncalled bases, mean Phred below 15, or no exact constant-primer or identifier match. High-quality paired reads were merged with COPE v1.2.5, and unique nucleotide sequences were defined as clonotypes. Clonotypes were aligned to IMGT TRBV, TRBD and TRBJ reference segments using MiTCR v1.1. The analysis was restricted to V-J combinations with a frequency above 0.0001, which together covered 98% to 99.2% of the repertoires. A TCS score was defined as the ratio between F50 (clonal expansion) and ExV (chaos), using BLOSUM62-based TCRdist between CDR3 peptides within each V-J. Welch's t-statistics and random forest reduced 450 to 600 V-J features to about 12, which were used in a naive Bayes classifier (R e1071). The public reads were run again by TCRdb, first through fastp at Q25 and then through MiXCR, and only productive beta chains were kept. Rows with one shared CDR3 protein collapse into an entry with the most common genes and DNA. TCRdb's processing, not the authors', yielded these V and J calls. The sample table shows roughly 650,000 distinct CDR3 sequences, and about a sixth are seen once. Of the sample, less than 3.5% falls within the top ten clones.

The sequence derives from a woman in her forties with Graves' ophthalmopathy. The sequence joins TRBV30 to TRBJ1-1, with a weak D call of TRBD1 (6 bases match). The sequenced material came from blood. The bases read TGTGCCTGGAGTGTACAGGATGGGGGGCCGGGGATGAACACTGAAGCTTTCTTT. It codes for CAWSVQDGGPGMNTEAFF. The variable domain in full, with residues beyond the CDR3 obtained from the reference TRBV30 and TRBJ1-1 genes, is SQTIHQWPATLVQPVGSPLSLECTVEGTSNPNLYWYRQAAGRGLQLLFYSVGIGQISSEVPQNLSASRPQDRQFILSSKKLLLSDSGFYLCAWSVQDGGPGMNTEAFFGQGTRLTVV.